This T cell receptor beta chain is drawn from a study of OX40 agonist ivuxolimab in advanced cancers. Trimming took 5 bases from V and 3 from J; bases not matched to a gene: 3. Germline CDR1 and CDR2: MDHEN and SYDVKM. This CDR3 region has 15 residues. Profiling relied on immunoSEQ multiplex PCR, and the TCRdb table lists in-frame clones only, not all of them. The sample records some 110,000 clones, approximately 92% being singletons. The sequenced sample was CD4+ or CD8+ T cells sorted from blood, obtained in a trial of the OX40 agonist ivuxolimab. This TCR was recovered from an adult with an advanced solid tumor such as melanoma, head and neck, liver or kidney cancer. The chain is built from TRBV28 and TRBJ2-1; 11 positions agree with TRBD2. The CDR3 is CASSPTSGSYNEQFF. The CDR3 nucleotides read TGTGCCAGCAGTCCCACTAGCGGGAGCTACAATGAGCAGTTCTTC.